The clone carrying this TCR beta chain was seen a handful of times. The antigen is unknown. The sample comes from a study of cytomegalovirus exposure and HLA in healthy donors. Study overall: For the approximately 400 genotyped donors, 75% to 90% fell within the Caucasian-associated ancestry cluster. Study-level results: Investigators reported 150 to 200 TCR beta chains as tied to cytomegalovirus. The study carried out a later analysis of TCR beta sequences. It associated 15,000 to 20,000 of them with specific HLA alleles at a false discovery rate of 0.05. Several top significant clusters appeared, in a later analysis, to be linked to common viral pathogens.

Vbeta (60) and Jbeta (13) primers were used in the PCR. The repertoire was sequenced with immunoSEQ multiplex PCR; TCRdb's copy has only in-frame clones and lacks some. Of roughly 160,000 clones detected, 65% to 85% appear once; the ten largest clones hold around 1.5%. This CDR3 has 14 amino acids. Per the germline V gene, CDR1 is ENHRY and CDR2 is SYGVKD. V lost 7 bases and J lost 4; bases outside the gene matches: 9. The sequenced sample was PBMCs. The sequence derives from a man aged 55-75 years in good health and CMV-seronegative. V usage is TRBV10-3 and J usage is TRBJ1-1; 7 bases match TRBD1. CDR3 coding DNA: TGTGCCATCAACCGACAGGGTGTCGGCACTGAAGCTTTCTTT. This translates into CAINRQGVGTEAFF.